Presented here are 12 T cell receptor beta chains from one specimen sequenced in a study of cytomegalovirus exposure and HLA in healthy donors. Libraries were prepared by immunoSEQ multiplex PCR; TCRdb keeps only in-frame clonotypes and omits some of them. Of some 150,000 clones in the sample, around nine tenths are singletons; the top ten hold 3% to 3.5%. Sequencing was carried out using PBMCs. These TCRs come from a woman in her late teens or twenties in good health and CMV-seropositive.

This clone was recorded only once. V usage is TRBV10-2 and J usage is TRBJ2-1; 11 bases fit TRBD2. The germline gives CDR1 WSHSY, CDR2 SAAADI. Trimming cost V 0 bases and J 7 bases; bases outside gene matches: 5. The CDR3 contains 16 residues. Here the CDR3 reads CASSESRGLAENEQFF. The CDR3 DNA reads as TGCGCCAGCAGTGAGTCACGGGGACTAGCGGAGAATGAGCAGTTCTTC.

The V gene is TRBV9, the J gene TRBJ2-2; maybe TRBD1 (6 bases). Germline loops: CDR1 SGDLS, CDR2 YYNGEE. This CDR3 has 12 amino acids. Trimming removed 6 bases from V and 7 bases from J, with 10 bases in between. This CDR3 reads CASTTGIGELFF. As DNA, the CDR3 is TGTGCCAGCACCACAGGGATCGGGGAGCTGTTTTTT.

The chain combines TRBV4-1 with TRBJ2-5; possibly TRBD2 for D (5 bases). Germline V gene data show CDR1 as MGHRA and CDR2 as YSYEKL. This CDR3 spans 14 amino acids. V lost 0 bases and J 4 bases, leaving 9 bases between the germline ends. The CDR3 sequence is CASSQDGLTETQYF. DNA of the CDR3: TGCGCCAGCAGCCAAGATGGACTCACAGAGACCCAGTACTTC.

The CDR3 loop reads CASSAGTSGSLGEQFF. CDR3 in DNA: TGTGCCAGCAGCGCAGGGACTAGCGGGAGTCTGGGTGAGCAGTTCTTC. The chain carries TRBV5-4 and TRBJ2-1; 14 bases are shared with TRBD2. V lost 4 bases, J lost 9 bases, and 9 bases stayed unmatched. This CDR3 is built from 16 residues. The germline V gene encodes CDR1 SGHNT and CDR2 YYREEE (reference sequence).

V usage is TRBV7-2 and J usage is TRBJ1-1; no firm D call. Germline V lookup: CDR1 SGHTA, CDR2 FQGNSA. V was trimmed by 3 bases and J by 4 bases, leaving 3 bases between them. This CDR3 comprises 11 residues. CDR3 loop: CASSFLTEAFF. CDR3 nucleotides: TGTGCCAGCAGCTTCCTCACTGAAGCTTTCTTT. The complete variable domain, with remaining parts taken from reference TRBV7-2 and TRBJ1-1, reads GAGVSQSPSNKVTEKGKDVELRCDPISGHTALYWYRQSLGQGLEFLIYFQGNSAPDKSGLPSDRFSAERTGGSVSTLTIQRTQQEDSAVYLCASSFLTEAFFGQGTRLTVV.

Here the CDR3 reads CASSRPGQGNTEAFF. The CDR3 DNA sequence: TGTGCCAGCAGTAGACCGGGACAGGGAAACACTGAAGCTTTCTTT. The chain recombines TRBV6-5 with TRBJ1-1, with TRBD1 matching 9 bases. Germline V CDR1 and CDR2: MNHEY, SVGAGI. The V gene end was trimmed by 5 bases and the J gene end by 2 bases; junction bases not matched to a gene: 6. The length of the CDR3 is 15 residues.

This chain joins TRBV7-8 and TRBJ2-1; 7 bases agree with TRBD1. Unmatched junction bases numbered 11, after V lost 6 bases and J lost 6 bases. The CDR3 runs to 15 residues. The germline gives CDR1 SGHVS, CDR2 FQNEAQ. The CDR3 bases are TGTGCCAGCAGTCCACCAAATCAGGGGGTCAATGAGCAGTTCTTC. Translating gives CASSPPNQGVNEQFF.

The V call is TRBV6-5, the J call TRBJ2-1; 9 bases fit TRBD2. The CDR3 covers 14 residues. V shed 6 bases and J 6 bases; nucleotides not matched to a gene: 6. Germline loops: CDR1 MNHEY, CDR2 SVGAGI. CDR3 DNA sequence: TGTGCCAGCAGAAATCCGGGACTAGCCAATGAGCAGTTCTTC. Its translation: CASRNPGLANEQFF.

As to this clone: Germline is not matched at one junction end, which may reflect a read error. The gene calls are TRBV6-1 and TRBJ1-5; 8 bases fit TRBD1. Germline CDR1 and CDR2: MNHNS and SASEGT. The length of the CDR3 is 19 residues. In nucleotides, the CDR3 is TGTGCCAGCAGGGAAGGACAAGAAACAGGGGGTCCTAGCAATCAGCCCCAGCATTTT. This translates into CASREGQETGGPSNQPQHF.

The chain is built from TRBV4-1 and TRBJ2-2; 8 bases are shared with TRBD1. CDR3 size: 17 residues. The V gene end was trimmed by 0 bases and the J gene end by 4 bases; junction bases not matched to a gene: 7. Germline values: CDR1 MGHRA, CDR2 YSYEKL. CDR3 DNA sequence: TGCGCCAGCAGCCAAGATGGACAGGGTTTTGTCACCGGGGAGCTGTTTTTT. As protein: CASSQDGQGFVTGELFF.

J is TRBJ2-3 and V is TRBV28; D may be TRBD2 (6 bases). The CDR3 is 14 residues long. The germline V gene has CDR1 MDHEN and CDR2 SYDVKM. The ends were cut back, 11 bases at V and 5 bases at J, with 20 bases in the middle. CDR3: CAEGSGELGDTQYF. CDR3 DNA: TGTGCCGAAGGGTCGGGGGAGTTAGGAGATACGCAGTATTTT. Full variable domain (missing parts from reference TRBV28 and TRBJ2-3): DVKVTQSSRYLVKRTGEKVFLECVQDMDHENMFWYRQDPGLGLRLIYFSYDVKMKEKGDIPEGYSVSREKKERFSLILESASTNQTSMYLCAEGSGELGDTQYFGPGTRLTVL.

This sequence joins TRBV7-9 and TRBJ1-5; unclear D gene. V lost 4 bases to trimming and J lost 10 bases, with 17 bases between them. Germline V gene data show CDR1 as SEHNR and CDR2 as FQNEAQ (reference sequence). The CDR3 contains 14 residues. The DNA of the CDR3 is TGTGCCAGCAGCTCCGGACTGATACCCCTCCCCCAGCATTTT. The encoded protein is CASSSGLIPLPQHF.